The present T cell receptor (beta chain) was sequenced within a study of shared clonotypes between healthy human individuals. Trimming stripped 1 base from V and 2 bases from J, with 10 bases between. The CDR3 runs 14 residues. The germline V gene has CDR1 SGHRS and CDR2 YFSETQ. Study-wide results and limits: Clonotypes which were not shared had lower generation probabilities than clonotypes that all four donors shared.

It was at deep level that the assay was run. The DNA input per sorted-subset replicate PCR was about 180 ng, corresponding to around 30,000 T cell genomes. Profiling relied on immunoSEQ multiplex PCR, and the TCRdb table lists in-frame clones only, not all of them. The sample has 1,400,000 or so clones, approximately 98.5% seen once. This clone came up once. Its antigen is not identified. The receptor comes from a man aged 25 to 40 in good health. Sequenced: naive CD4+ T cells sorted from blood. Subset here: CD45RA+ positively selected. This chain uses TRBV5-1 with TRBJ2-7, with no clear D. The DNA of the CDR3 is TGCGCCAGCAGCTTGACCAGGCAAACCTACGAGCAGTACTTC. Residues: CASSLTRQTYEQYF.